The clone carrying this T cell receptor beta chain rates as medium-sized (0.01 to 0.1%). Its cognate antigen is unknown. The data were taken from a study of immune heterogeneity within non-small cell lung tumors. Study overall: Classification of the tumors gave a few squamous cell carcinomas, around 11 non-squamous carcinomas and 1 not otherwise specified.

V gave up 6 bases and J gave up 0 bases, with 10 bases separating them. The CDR3 loop spans 14 amino acids. In germline, CDR1 is MNHNS, CDR2 SASEGT. Bulk tumor genomic DNA served as template, at roughly 600 ng per sample. Several spatially distant biopsies were obtained per primary tumor intraoperatively. Patients had untreated, newly diagnosed non-small cell lung cancer and underwent curative surgery. Samples were obtained from newly diagnosed non-small cell lung cancer patients who were having surgery with curative intent. CDR3 of TCR beta was amplified by multiplex PCR that used 32 V and 13 J primers. TCRdb independently ran MiXCR on the multiplex PCR reads; one entry per CDR3 protein. This table has over 5,500 distinct CDR3 sequences, 20% to 25% appearing once. The study, taken as a whole, reports: The study found identical dominant CDR3 beta clonotypes recurring across tumor sites within a patient, alongside site-unique high-frequency clones. Individual patients had largely distinct high-frequency T-cell receptor beta clonotypes.

The chain has TRBV6-1 and TRBJ2-3, with D perhaps TRBD1 (6 bases). Specimen: lung tumor tissue. This sequence was found in a female donor with non-small cell lung cancer. The CDR3 protein is CASSKTGSTDTQYF. In DNA form, the CDR3 reads TGTGCCAGCAGCAAAACAGGGAGCACAGATACGCAGTATTTT.